Listed below are T cell receptor beta chains from one sample, sequenced in a study of blood T cell repertoires in COVID-19. Only in-frame clones appear in the TCRdb table, and some are missing; sequencing was by immunoSEQ multiplex PCR. Among around 200,000 clones listed, around 82% were seen once. The specimen was peripheral blood. All receptors derive from a man aged 50-59 years with active or convalescent COVID-19. Both conserved end residues are part of each CDR3. The D gene is left open where the match is weak. Part of the rows lack a size; the others show once, few, many or a class for expanded clones.

abundance	d_gene	v_gene	j_gene	CDR3aa	CDR3nt
few	-	TRBV9	TRBJ1-5	CASSVGEYSNQPQHF	TGTGCCAGCAGCGTCGGAGAATATAGCAATCAGCCCCAGCATTTT
-	-	TRBV5-1	TRBJ2-7	CASSLDGKVGGEQYF	TGCGCCAGCAGCTTGGACGGGAAAGTGGGGGGCGAGCAGTACTTC
-	TRBD1	TRBV11-2	TRBJ2-7	CASSSRDRGNSYEQYF	TGTGCCAGCAGCTCCCGGGACAGGGGAAACTCTTACGAGCAGTACTTC
-	-	TRBV2	TRBJ1-2	CASSETANYGYTF	TGTGCCAGCAGTGAGACAGCTAACTATGGCTACACCTTC
-	-	TRBV7-2	TRBJ2-3	CASSLVGHRTDTQYF	TGTGCCAGCAGCTTAGTGGGGCATAGGACAGATACGCAGTATTTT
-	-	TRBV10-2	TRBJ1-6	CAIKEKGESGSPLHF	TGCGCCATCAAGGAGAAAGGGGAAAGCGGGTCACCCCTCCACTTT
-	TRBD1	TRBV6-5	TRBJ2-7	CASSYGTGEFYEQYF	TGTGCCAGCAGTTACGGGACAGGGGAATTTTACGAGCAGTACTTC
-	-	TRBV6-5	TRBJ1-2	CASSYSSGGGYGYTF	TGTGCCAGCAGTTACTCCTCGGGAGGGGGCTATGGCTACACCTTC
-	-	TRBV28	TRBJ1-1	CASSADREAFF	TGTGCCAGCAGTGCCGACAGGGAAGCTTTCTTT
-	-	TRBV21-1	TRBJ2-1	CASSKGGGLDNEQFF	TGTGCCAGCAGCAAAGGTGGGGGCCTGGACAATGAGCAGTTCTTC
-	-	TRBV7-2	TRBJ2-4	CASSPTTGKNIQYF	TGTGCCAGCAGCCCTACCACGGGCAAAAACATTCAGTACTTC
-	-	TRBV18	TRBJ1-3	CASSPPGHFGNTIYF	TGTGCCAGCTCACCACCGGGACATTTTGGAAACACCATATATTTT
-	TRBD1	TRBV28	TRBJ1-1	CASSWDPGGTEAFF	TGTGCCAGCAGCTGGGACCCAGGGGGCACTGAAGCTTTCTTT
-	TRBD1	TRBV3-1/TRBV3-2	TRBJ1-6	CASSQDWTGFSPLHF	TGTGCCAGCAGCCAAGATTGGACAGGGTTTTCACCCCTCCACTTT
-	TRBD1	TRBV2	TRBJ2-3	CASSARRQGAVDTQYF	TGTGCCAGCAGTGCCCGACGACAGGGGGCTGTAGATACGCAGTATTTT
-	-	TRBV28	TRBJ2-4	CASSLGGTLKNIQYF	TGTGCCAGCAGTTTAGGCGGGACTCTCAAAAACATTCAGTACTTC
-	-	TRBV11-2	TRBJ1-2	CASSLEERASYGYTF	TGTGCCAGCAGCTTAGAAGAGAGGGCGTCCTATGGCTACACCTTC
few	TRBD1	TRBV29-1	TRBJ1-1	CSVTLRDRGQQAFF	TGCAGCGTGACCCTACGGGACAGGGGGCAGCAAGCTTTCTTT
-	TRBD1	TRBV27	TRBJ1-2	CASSPWTGGGVVNYGYTF	TGTGCCAGCAGCCCCTGGACAGGGGGAGGAGTAGTGAACTATGGCTACACCTTC
-	TRBD2	TRBV11-2	TRBJ2-2	CASSSRLAIGELFF	TGTGCCAGCAGCTCCAGACTAGCGATCGGGGAGCTGTTTTTT
-	-	TRBV30	TRBJ1-2	CAWSVQDQRANYGYTF	TGTGCCTGGAGTGTACAGGACCAGCGAGCTAACTATGGCTACACCTTC
-	TRBD2	TRBV3-1/TRBV3-2	TRBJ2-3	CASSQPSGRATDTQYF	TGTGCCAGCAGCCAACCTAGCGGGAGGGCCACAGATACGCAGTATTTT
-	-	TRBV29-1	TRBJ2-3	CSVEDRITTTDTQYF	TGCAGCGTTGAAGACCGCATAACAACCACAGATACGCAGTATTTT
once	-	TRBV5-1	TRBJ2-7	CASSLQGSSYEQYF	TGCGCCAGCAGCTTGCAGGGCAGCTCCTACGAGCAGTACTTC
-	TRBD1	TRBV6-5	TRBJ1-2	CASRGQSYGYTF	TGTGCCAGCAGGGGACAGAGCTATGGCTACACCTTC
-	-	TRBV27	TRBJ1-2	CASSSRGGDGYTF	TGTGCCAGCAGTTCTCGCGGCGGCGATGGCTACACCTTC
-	-	TRBV9	TRBJ1-2	CASSTFDSFDYGYTF	TGTGCCAGCAGCACTTTCGACAGCTTTGACTATGGCTACACCTTC
-	-	TRBV5-6	TRBJ2-1	CASSSEEGAPRNEQFF	TGTGCCAGCAGCTCGGAGGAGGGTGCCCCTCGCAATGAGCAGTTCTTC
-	-	TRBV6-5	TRBJ1-6	CASSSAGPLHF	TGTGCCAGCAGCTCCGCGGGACCCCTCCACTTT
-	-	TRBV5-1	TRBJ1-2	CASSPQPQGGYTF	TGCGCCAGCAGCCCCCAACCTCAGGGTGGCTACACCTTC
few	-	TRBV29-1	TRBJ1-1	CSVGRESHAEAFF	TGCAGCGTTGGCCGGGAATCACACGCTGAAGCTTTCTTT
once	TRBD2	TRBV18	TRBJ2-5	CASGVGSGRAEETQYF	TGTGCCAGCGGCGTCGGTAGCGGGAGGGCGGAAGAGACCCAGTACTTC
-	TRBD2	TRBV4-1	TRBJ2-1	CASSPPTSEGNEQFF	TGCGCCAGCAGCCCTCCGACTAGCGAGGGGAATGAGCAGTTCTTC
-	TRBD1	TRBV19	TRBJ2-3	CASSTGQGEYDTQYF	TGTGCCAGTAGTACGGGACAGGGGGAATATGATACGCAGTATTTT
-	TRBD1	TRBV2	TRBJ2-1	CASSPYDRAPEQFF	TGTGCCAGCAGTCCTTATGACAGGGCACCTGAGCAGTTCTTC
-	-	TRBV7-6	TRBJ1-5	CASSLTGSSGQPQHF	TGTGCCAGCAGCTTAACTGGATCTTCGGGTCAGCCCCAGCATTTT
-	-	TRBV7-6	TRBJ1-6	CASSLAHSNSPLHF	TGTGCCAGCAGCTTAGCTCACAGTAATTCACCCCTCCACTTT
-	-	TRBV10-2	TRBJ2-7	CASSESWRFGTLTYEQYF	TGCGCCAGCAGTGAGTCTTGGAGGTTCGGGACTCTGACCTACGAGCAGTACTTC
-	-	TRBV7-2	TRBJ1-1	CASILEQGSEAFF	TGTGCCAGCATCCTAGAGCAGGGGTCTGAAGCTTTCTTT
-	TRBD1	TRBV9	TRBJ2-7	CASSVHWQGAYEQYF	TGTGCCAGCAGCGTTCACTGGCAGGGGGCCTACGAGCAGTACTTC
-	-	TRBV6-2/TRBV6-3	TRBJ2-3	CASSYSSGPGRDTQYF	TGTGCCAGCAGTTACTCTAGCGGTCCTGGGCGAGATACGCAGTATTTT
once	-	TRBV7-9	TRBJ2-1	CASSLALQSSYNEQFF	TGTGCCAGCAGCTTAGCGCTACAGTCCTCCTACAATGAGCAGTTCTTC
few	-	TRBV5-1	TRBJ1-1	CASSSVVGANTEAFF	TGCGCCAGCAGCTCCGTAGTGGGGGCGAACACTGAAGCTTTCTTT
-	TRBD2	TRBV2	TRBJ2-6	CASSPAGGAGANVLTF	TGTGCCAGCAGCCCAGCGGGAGGCGCTGGGGCCAACGTCCTGACTTTC
-	-	TRBV29-1	TRBJ2-5	CSVPQFPQETQYF	TGCAGCGTACCCCAGTTTCCCCAAGAGACCCAGTACTTC
-	TRBD1	TRBV24-1	TRBJ1-1	CATSPGTASMNTEAFF	TGTGCCACCAGCCCCGGGACAGCCTCGATGAACACTGAAGCTTTCTTT
few	TRBD1	TRBV19	TRBJ1-1	CASSIGTGDSEAFF	TGTGCCAGTAGTATAGGGACAGGGGATTCTGAAGCTTTCTTT
-	-	TRBV14	TRBJ1-1	CASSQDTLDVRVGKAFF	TGTGCCAGCAGCCAGGATACCCTCGATGTGAGGGTTGGAAAGGCTTTCTTT
-	-	TRBV30	TRBJ1-4	CAWTAGQVQSNEKLFF	TGTGCCTGGACTGCAGGCCAGGTTCAATCTAATGAAAAACTGTTTTTT
once	TRBD1	TRBV7-2	TRBJ1-5	CASSRSTGAGQPQHF	TGTGCCAGCAGCCGCTCGACAGGGGCCGGACAGCCCCAGCATTTT